This T cell receptor beta chain was recovered during a study of response to subunit inactivated influenza vaccine. TCRdb re-derived calls from the RT-PCR reads in MiXCR, one entry per CDR3 protein. Of about 300,000 distinct CDR3 sequences listed, around 22% are singletons. The CDR3 contains 15 residues. The V gene lost 3 bases and the J gene lost 4 bases, with 15 bases spanning the gap. Per germline, CDR1 SGHTA and CDR2 FQGNSA. This clonotype was seen many times. Antigen: not known. Findings and caveats of the study: The authors suggested that few new T cells are recruited per seasonal influenza vaccination.

The specimen was PBMCs from blood, collected 21 months after vaccination. The V and J genes are TRBV7-2 and TRBJ1-2; the D gene is possibly TRBD1 (5 bases). This clonotype was sampled from a man aged 50-75 years who received an inactivated influenza vaccine. Written as DNA, the CDR3 is TGTGCCAGCAGCTTCTTAGAGGGACGGAGCTATGGCTACACCTTC. It specifies CASSFLEGRSYGYTF.